These T cell receptor beta chains were read from a single sample in a study of breast tumors, draining lymph nodes, adjacent tissues. From the multiplex PCR reads, TCRdb called clonotypes with MiXCR, one entry per CDR3 protein. The sample holds some 250,000 distinct CDR3 sequences, under 40% seen once. The sequenced material came from axillary lymph node tissue. The source is a female donor with breast cancer. Some clones in this sample may be carry-over from other donors' samples. CDR3s include the opening cysteine and the closing phenylalanine or tryptophan. The order of the fields is V gene, J gene, D gene, CDR3 protein. D genes are given only for firm matches.

TRBV24-1	TRBJ2-5	NA	CATSDHGTQGETQYF
TRBV2	TRBJ1-1	NA	CASSVDGNTEAFF
TRBV9	TRBJ2-7	NA	CASSVGPVNEQYF
TRBV25-1	TRBJ2-7	TRBD2	CASSASKASGSYEQYF
TRBV30	TRBJ2-7	NA	CAWSALGEPYEQYF
TRBV24-1	TRBJ2-3	NA	CATSDYRVTDTQYF
TRBV5-1	TRBJ2-2	NA	CASSLGRVYTGELFF
TRBV11-2	TRBJ2-7	TRBD2	CASSLYPGGGEQYF
TRBV2	TRBJ2-5	NA	CASSGDKRYF
TRBV19	TRBJ2-5	NA	CATGDTQETQYF
TRBV3-1	TRBJ1-4	NA	CASSPLGGKTNEKLFF
TRBV27	TRBJ2-1	TRBD2	CASSLSGRYNEQFF
TRBV7-3	TRBJ1-1	NA	CASSLIPVGRGTEAFF
TRBV2	TRBJ2-7	NA	CATAIEGGEQYF
TRBV27	TRBJ2-1	NA	CASSFRPLAWDAYNEQFF
TRBV6-5	TRBJ2-7	TRBD2	CASSHSTAGGPYEQYF
TRBV6-2/TRBV6-3	TRBJ2-7	TRBD1	CASRGQGATYEQYF
TRBV6-2/TRBV6-3	TRBJ1-5	NA	CASSYPRTGNQPQHF
TRBV7-7	TRBJ2-1	TRBD2	CASSLASSGSHEQFF
TRBV19	TRBJ1-6	NA	CASSIVQDNSPLHF
TRBV5-1	TRBJ2-2	TRBD1	CASSTGDRGHGELFF
TRBV30	TRBJ1-6	NA	CAWSRGSRSYNSPLHF
TRBV7-3	TRBJ2-3	TRBD2	CASSLGPGLAGSTDTQYF
TRBV7-7	TRBJ2-1	TRBD2	CASSLGLGGAEQFF
TRBV2	TRBJ1-1	NA	CASSVSRVNTEAFF
TRBV19	TRBJ2-5	NA	CASSIDNQGQPQYF
TRBV18	TRBJ2-2	TRBD2	CASSPLAGENTGELFF
TRBV11-2	TRBJ1-5	NA	CASSPQGGLSNQPQHF
TRBV6-5	TRBJ2-3	TRBD1	CPKTQDRGGSTDTQYF
TRBV20-1	TRBJ1-4	NA	CSAREEKLFF
TRBV2	TRBJ2-1	NA	CASSAGPVIEQFF
TRBV6-1	TRBJ2-3	TRBD1	CASSEAGQGTDTQYF
TRBV6-1	TRBJ2-7	TRBD2	CASSVMGLAVNYEQYF
TRBV4-1	TRBJ2-3	NA	CASSRKIEDTQYF
TRBV24-1	TRBJ2-1	TRBD1	CATSDSDRNGPNEQFF
TRBV11-2	TRBJ2-3	NA	CASSLEVSVGDTQYF
TRBV6-5	TRBJ2-7	TRBD2	CASSLGLAVGVPYF
TRBV9	TRBJ2-4	NA	CASSLGTELAKNIQYF
TRBV6-6	TRBJ2-3	NA	CASSPLTERDTQYF
TRBV18	TRBJ1-3	NA	CASSPPGSGNTIYF
TRBV6-5	TRBJ2-7	NA	CASSHARDMSEQYF
TRBV5-1	TRBJ1-6	NA	CASNPLHF
TRBV5-1	TRBJ2-1	NA	CASSLEGAGTNEQFF
TRBV7-9	TRBJ2-3	NA	CASSSLRVSTDTQYF
TRBV5-1	TRBJ1-5	TRBD1	CASSPGTGGIQPQHF
TRBV20-1	TRBJ2-3	NA	CSAHAAQDTQYF
TRBV3-1	TRBJ2-3	TRBD2	CASSQGLAAGGVTDTQYF
TRBV10-3	TRBJ2-7	TRBD1	CATGQDYEQYF
TRBV7-9	TRBJ2-7	NA	CASSPLYEQYF
TRBV7-9	TRBJ1-1	TRBD1	CASSQPRLGTATEAFF
TRBV4-1	TRBJ1-4	NA	CASSQSVRSDVYNEKLFF
TRBV7-2	TRBJ1-2	TRBD1	CASSTFRRDRGDGYTF
TRBV19	TRBJ1-2	TRBD1	CASTDMTGGPFYGYTF
TRBV9	TRBJ2-5	NA	CASSVGSGQVQETQYF
TRBV19	TRBJ1-5	NA	CASSIDRGRGPTRNQPQHF